Below are 8 T cell receptor beta chains sequenced from a single sample in a study of shared clonotypes between healthy human individuals. Data came from immunoSEQ multiplex PCR; TCRdb stores just in-frame clones and leaves some out. The repertoire consists of about 610,000 clones, with about 95% occurring once and the leading ten covering approximately 0.12%. CD8 cells regarded as naive lacked CD45RO, were positively chosen for CCR7, and omitted terminally differentiated effector memory CD45RA+ cells. Sequenced: naive CD8+ T cells sorted from blood. The receptors come from a woman aged 25 to 39 in good health.

In its sample, this clone was seen a few times. J is TRBJ2-2 and V is TRBV7-9; D remains ambiguous. The CDR3 is 10 residues long. Germline lookup yields CDR1 SEHNR and CDR2 FQNEAQ (reference sequence). V was clipped by 11 bases and J by 6 bases, with 7 bases between them. Written as DNA, the CDR3 is TGTGCCGTCCTGTCCGGGGAGCTGTTTTTT. The encoded protein is CAVLSGELFF.

This rearrangement joins TRBV4-2 to TRBJ2-1; 8 bases align to TRBD2. Germline values: CDR1 LGHNA, CDR2 YNFKEQ. CDR3 length equals 15 residues. V was pared by 7 bases and J by 4 bases, with 9 bases of the junction left unmatched. CDR3 DNA: TGTGCCAGCATGCCAGTCGGGAGGGGGTACAATGAGCAGTTCTTC. Amino acid sequence: CASMPVGRGYNEQFF.

The chain employs TRBV11-2 and TRBJ1-1, with a possible D match to TRBD1 (5 bases). V lost 7 bases and J 3 bases, leaving 15 bases between the germline ends. Germline V gives CDR1 SGHAT, CDR2 FQNNGV. This CDR3 spans 14 amino acids. The CDR3 loop is CASNSPRDYTEAFF. The CDR3, as DNA: TGTGCCAGCAACTCCCCCAGGGATTACACTGAAGCTTTCTTT.

In DNA, the CDR3 is TGTGCCAGCAGCCCGACTCGGGGAGGGACCCAGTACTTC. Translating it yields CASSPTRGGTQYF. The J gene is TRBJ2-5, the V gene TRBV7-9, with D perhaps matching TRBD2 (6 bases). V shed 5 bases and J shed 7 bases, with 14 bases lying between them. The germline V gene encodes CDR1 SEHNR and CDR2 FQNEAQ (reference sequence). This CDR3 region has 13 residues.

In the case of this clone: Other DNA sequences of this sample code for an identical CDR3. The V gene is TRBV30, the J gene TRBJ1-1, with D perhaps TRBD1 (5 bases). Germline V gives CDR1 GTSNPN, CDR2 SVGIG (reference sequence). The CDR3 has 13 residues. Trimming left V 0 bases short and J 3 bases short, with 8 bases between. The CDR3 coding sequence is TGTGCCTGGAGTGTGGGGGGTGACACTGAAGCTTTCTTT. This codes for CAWSVGGDTEAFF.

There are many counts of this clone. The chain is built from TRBV5-3 and TRBJ1-5; D not certain. TRBV5-3 is assigned to the ORF class and has an uncertain function. The CDR3 is made up of 16 amino acids. Trimming pared 2 bases from V and 5 bases from J, leaving 17 bases between. CDR3 sequence reads: CARSLTPVLGHQPQHF. The CDR3 nucleotides read TGTGCCAGAAGCTTAACACCAGTTTTAGGGCATCAGCCCCAGCATTTT.

The genes are TRBV6-5 and TRBJ1-1, with TRBD1 identical over 7 bases. With V trimmed by 5 bases and J by 3 bases, 6 bases remained unmatched. The CDR3 is made up of 14 amino acids. The V gene's germline CDR1 is MNHEY and CDR2 SVGAGI. The chain's CDR3 is CASSTLTGDTEAFF. In DNA, the CDR3 is TGTGCCAGCAGTACCCTTACAGGGGACACTGAAGCTTTCTTT.

This chain links TRBV27 with TRBJ2-2; D is unclear. The germline V and J ends were trimmed by 5 bases and 4 bases, with 5 bases remaining between them. The CDR3 covers 12 residues. Germline V gene lookup returns CDR1 MNHEY and CDR2 SMNVEV (reference sequence). Written as DNA, the CDR3 is TGTGCCAGCAGTATACTCACCGGGGAGCTGTTTTTT. Its translation is CASSILTGELFF.